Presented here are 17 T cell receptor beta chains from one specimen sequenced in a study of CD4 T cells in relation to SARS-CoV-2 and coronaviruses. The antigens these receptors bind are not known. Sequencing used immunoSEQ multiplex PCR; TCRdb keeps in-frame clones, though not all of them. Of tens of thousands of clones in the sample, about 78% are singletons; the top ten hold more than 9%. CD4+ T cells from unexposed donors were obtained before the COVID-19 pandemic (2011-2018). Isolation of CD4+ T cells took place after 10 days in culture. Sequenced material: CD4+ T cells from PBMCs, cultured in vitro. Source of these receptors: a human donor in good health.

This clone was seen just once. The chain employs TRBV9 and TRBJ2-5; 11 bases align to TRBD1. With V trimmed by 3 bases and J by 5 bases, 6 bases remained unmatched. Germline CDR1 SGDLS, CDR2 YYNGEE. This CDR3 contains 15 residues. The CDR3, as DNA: TGTGCCAGCAGCGACGGGACAGGGGGATGGGAGACCCAGTACTTC. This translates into CASSDGTGGWETQYF.

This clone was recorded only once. The chain's CDR3 is CASSVDGRSDEQFF. The CDR3 region has the DNA TGTGCCAGCAGCGTAGACGGGAGGTCCGATGAGCAGTTCTTC. This chain links TRBV9 with TRBJ2-1; 7 bases are a match to TRBD2. The CDR3 consists of 14 residues. CDR1 is SGDLS, CDR2 YYNGEE, per germline. V was pared by 0 bases and J by 8 bases, with 5 bases of the junction left unmatched.

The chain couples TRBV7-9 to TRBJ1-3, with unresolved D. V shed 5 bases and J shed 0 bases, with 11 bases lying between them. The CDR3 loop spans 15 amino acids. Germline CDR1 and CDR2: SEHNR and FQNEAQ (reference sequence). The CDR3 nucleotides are TGTGCCAGCAGCCAAACAGATTACTCTGGAAACACCATATATTTT. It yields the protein CASSQTDYSGNTIYF. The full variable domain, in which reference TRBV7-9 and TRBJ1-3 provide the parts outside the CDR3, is DTGVSQNPRHKITKRGQNVTFRCDPISEHNRLYWYRQTLGQGPEFLTYFQNEAQLEKSRLLSDRFSAERPKGSFSTLEIQRTEQGDSAMYLCASSQTDYSGNTIYFGEGSWLTVV.

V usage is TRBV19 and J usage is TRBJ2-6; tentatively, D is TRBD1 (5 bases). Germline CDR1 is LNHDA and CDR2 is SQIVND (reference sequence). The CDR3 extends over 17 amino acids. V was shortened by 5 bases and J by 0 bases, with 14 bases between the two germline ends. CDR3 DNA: TGTGCCAGTAGTGTGGGCAGGGCCACCTCTGGGGCCAACGTCCTGACTTTC. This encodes CASSVGRATSGANVLTF.

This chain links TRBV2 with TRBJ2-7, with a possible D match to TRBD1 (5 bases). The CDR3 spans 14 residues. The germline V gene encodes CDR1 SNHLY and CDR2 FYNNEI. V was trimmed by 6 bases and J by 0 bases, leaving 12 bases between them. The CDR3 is CASSAQGSSYEQYF. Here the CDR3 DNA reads TGTGCCAGCAGCGCGCAGGGAAGCTCCTACGAGCAGTACTTC.

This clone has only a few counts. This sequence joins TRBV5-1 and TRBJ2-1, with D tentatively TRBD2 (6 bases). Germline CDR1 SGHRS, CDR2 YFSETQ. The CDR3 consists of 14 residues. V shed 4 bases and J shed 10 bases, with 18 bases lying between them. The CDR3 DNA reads TGCGCCAGCAGCCCGGCGGGGCAGGGTGGGGAGCAGTTCTTC. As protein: CASSPAGQGGEQFF. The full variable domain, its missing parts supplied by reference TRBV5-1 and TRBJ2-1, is KAGVTQTPRYLIKTRGQQVTLSCSPISGHRSVSWYQQTPGQGLQFLFEYFSETQRNKGNFPGRFSGRQFSNSRSEMNVSTLELGDSALYLCASSPAGQGGEQFFGPGTRLTVL.

The CDR3 DNA is TGTGCCAGCAGCTCAGGGTTGCGGGGCTACACCTTC. Its protein product is CASSSGLRGYTF. This chain joins TRBV7-9 and TRBJ1-2, with D possibly being TRBD1 (5 bases). Germline V lookup: CDR1 SEHNR, CDR2 FQNEAQ (reference sequence). Trimming removed 4 bases from V and 8 bases from J, with 11 bases in between. This CDR3 region has 12 residues.

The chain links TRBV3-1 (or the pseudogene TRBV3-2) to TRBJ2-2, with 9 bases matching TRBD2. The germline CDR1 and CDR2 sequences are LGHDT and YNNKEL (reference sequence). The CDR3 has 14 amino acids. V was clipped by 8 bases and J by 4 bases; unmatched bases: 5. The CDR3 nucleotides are TGTGCCAGCGGAATTAGCGGGAGCACCGGGGAGCTGTTTTTT. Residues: CASGISGSTGELFF.

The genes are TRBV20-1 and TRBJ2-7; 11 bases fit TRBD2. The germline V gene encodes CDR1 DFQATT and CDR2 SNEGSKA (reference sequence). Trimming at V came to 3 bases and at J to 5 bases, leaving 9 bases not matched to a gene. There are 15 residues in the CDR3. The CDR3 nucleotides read TGCAGTGCTAGTAACGAAGGTAGCGGGAGGGACGAGCAGTACTTC. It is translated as CSASNEGSGRDEQYF.

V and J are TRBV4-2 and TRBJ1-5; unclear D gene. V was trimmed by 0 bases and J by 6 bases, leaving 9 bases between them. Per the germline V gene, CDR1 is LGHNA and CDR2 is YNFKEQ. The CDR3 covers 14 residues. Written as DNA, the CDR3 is TGTGCCAGCAGCCAAGATCGGAGGGTTCAGCCCCAGCATTTT. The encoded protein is CASSQDRRVQPQHF.

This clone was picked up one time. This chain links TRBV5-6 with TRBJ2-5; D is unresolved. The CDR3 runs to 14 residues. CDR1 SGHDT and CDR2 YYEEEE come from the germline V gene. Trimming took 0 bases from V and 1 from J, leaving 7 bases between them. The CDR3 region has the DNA TGTGCCAGCAGCTTGGTAGGCTCCCAAGAGACCCAGTACTTC. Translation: CASSLVGSQETQYF.

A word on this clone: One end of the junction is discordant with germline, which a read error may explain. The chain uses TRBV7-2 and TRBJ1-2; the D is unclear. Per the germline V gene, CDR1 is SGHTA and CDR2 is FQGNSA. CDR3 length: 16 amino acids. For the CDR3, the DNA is TGTGCCAGCAGAGTGGGCAGCTCAGATACTAAGTATGGCTACACCTTC. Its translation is CASRVGSSDTKYGYTF. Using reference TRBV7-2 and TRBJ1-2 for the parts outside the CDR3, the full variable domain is GAGVSQSPSNKVTEKGKDVELRCDPISGHTALYWYRQSLGQGLEFLIYFQGNSAPDKSGLPSDRFSAERTGGSVSTLTIQRTQQEDSAVYLCASRVGSSDTKYGYTFGSGTRLTVV.

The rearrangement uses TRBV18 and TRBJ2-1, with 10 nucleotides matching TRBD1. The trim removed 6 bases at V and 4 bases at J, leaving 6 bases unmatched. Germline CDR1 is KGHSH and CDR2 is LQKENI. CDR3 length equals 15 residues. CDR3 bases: TGTGCCAGCTCTCAAGGGACAGGGGCGTACAATGAGCAGTTCTTC. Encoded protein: CASSQGTGAYNEQFF.

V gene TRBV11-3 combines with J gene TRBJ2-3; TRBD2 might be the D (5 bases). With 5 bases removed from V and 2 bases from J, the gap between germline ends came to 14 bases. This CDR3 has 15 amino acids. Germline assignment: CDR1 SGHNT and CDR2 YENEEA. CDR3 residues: CASSPGGSATDTQYF. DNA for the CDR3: TGTGCCAGCAGCCCAGGCGGGTCCGCCACAGATACGCAGTATTTT.

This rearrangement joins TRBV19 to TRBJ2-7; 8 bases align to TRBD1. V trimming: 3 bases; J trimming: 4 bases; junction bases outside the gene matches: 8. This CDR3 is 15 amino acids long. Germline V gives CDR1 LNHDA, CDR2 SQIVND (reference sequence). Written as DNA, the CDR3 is TGTGCCAGTAGTATCCCCGGACAGGGCAGGTACGAGCAGTACTTC. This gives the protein CASSIPGQGRYEQYF.

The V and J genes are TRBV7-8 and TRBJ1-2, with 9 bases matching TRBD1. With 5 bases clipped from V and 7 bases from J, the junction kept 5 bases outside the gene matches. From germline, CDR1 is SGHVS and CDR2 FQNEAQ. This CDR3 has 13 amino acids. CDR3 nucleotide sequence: TGTGCCAGCAGCCTCCGGACAGGGGCTGGCTACACCTTC. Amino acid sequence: CASSLRTGAGYTF.

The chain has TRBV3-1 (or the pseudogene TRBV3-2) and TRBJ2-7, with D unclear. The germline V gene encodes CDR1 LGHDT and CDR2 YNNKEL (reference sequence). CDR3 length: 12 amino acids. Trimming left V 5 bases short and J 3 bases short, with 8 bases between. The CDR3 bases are TGTGCCAGCAGCGATCGAGGCTACGAGCAGTACTTC. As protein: CASSDRGYEQYF.